This T cell receptor beta chain appears in the sequencing data of a study of immune characterization of retroperitoneal liposarcoma. Within the sample, this clonotype is medium-sized (0.01 to 0.1%). MiXCR, run by TCRdb on the PCR reads, gives a single entry per CDR3 protein. The table lists about 2,600 distinct CDR3 sequences, more than 35% of them singletons. The CDR3 has 15 residues. CDR1 and CDR2 from the germline V gene are MNHNS and SASEGT. The origin of this receptor is a male donor with retroperitoneal liposarcoma. The sample was tumor tissue. J is TRBJ2-1 and V is TRBV6-1; no reliable D call. Matching the DNA end better, TRBJ2-7 makes the J call doubtful. The CDR3 is CASSQATYRLNEQYF. The CDR3 bases are TGTGCCAGCAGTCAGGCTACATACCGGCTTAATGAGCAGTACTTC.